This passage covers 6 T cell receptor beta chains from one sample sequenced in a study of blood T cell repertoires in COVID-19. Repertoires were generated with immunoSEQ multiplex PCR, while TCRdb's copy carries only in-frame clones and drops some. This table holds a few hundred thousand clones, about 83% found once. The source material was PBMCs or T cells enriched from blood (not recorded which). These receptors were obtained from a woman in her forties who had recovered from COVID-19.

The genes are TRBV5-1 and TRBJ1-2, with 8 bases that match TRBD1. The CDR3 contains 15 residues. Losses at the gene ends were 2 bases for V and 8 bases for J; bases not matched to a gene: 11. Germline V gene lookup returns CDR1 SGHRS and CDR2 YFSETQ. The CDR3 nucleotides read TGCGCCAGCAGCTTAGCAGGGGGCGCAGGTCGCGGCTACACCTTC. This translates into CASSLAGGAGRGYTF.

The CDR3 sequence is CASRSGGSPLHF. The CDR3 nucleotides are TGTGCCAGCAGGTCAGGGGGATCACCCCTCCACTTT. J is TRBJ1-6 and V is TRBV9; 7 nucleotides align to TRBD1. Trimming removed 5 bases from V and 10 bases from J; junction bases left unmatched: 3. Germline CDR1 and CDR2: SGDLS and YYNGEE. The CDR3 has 12 amino acids.

The chain carries TRBV5-1 and TRBJ1-6; a weak D match, TRBD1 (6 bases). Between the trimmed V and J ends, which lost 1 base and 1 base, there was a span of 12 bases. This CDR3 contains 17 residues. Germline loops: CDR1 SGHRS, CDR2 YFSETQ. CDR3 sequence reads: CASSLLGAGSYNSPLHF. As DNA, the CDR3 is TGCGCCAGCAGCTTGTTGGGGGCGGGTTCCTATAATTCACCCCTCCACTTT.

This chain joins TRBV6-1 and TRBJ1-2, with unresolved D. This CDR3 contains 15 residues. V dropped 0 bases and J dropped 4 bases, with 12 bases sitting between them. Germline V gene lookup returns CDR1 MNHNS and CDR2 SASEGT. CDR3 amino acids: CASSEADPGIYGYTF. The CDR3 nucleotides are TGTGCCAGCAGTGAAGCGGATCCGGGAATCTATGGCTACACCTTC.

This clone is a singleton in its sample. This rearrangement joins TRBV10-3 to TRBJ1-1; 7 nucleotides match TRBD1. The CDR3 contains 13 residues. J gave up 1 base and V 9 bases, and 5 bases lay outside the gene matches. Germline loops: CDR1 ENHRY, CDR2 SYGVKD. In DNA, the CDR3 is TGTGCCATAAGAGGGACAGCGAACACTGAAGCTTTCTTT. Translating gives CAIRGTANTEAFF.

The V gene is TRBV9, the J gene TRBJ2-4; 7 nucleotides agree with TRBD2. J lost 8 bases, V lost 6 bases, and 14 bases had no gene match. Germline V gives CDR1 SGDLS, CDR2 YYNGEE. This CDR3 has 15 amino acids. This CDR3 reads CASTPGGSKRDIQYF. The CDR3 DNA reads as TGTGCCAGCACTCCGGGAGGCTCGAAACGGGACATTCAGTACTTC.